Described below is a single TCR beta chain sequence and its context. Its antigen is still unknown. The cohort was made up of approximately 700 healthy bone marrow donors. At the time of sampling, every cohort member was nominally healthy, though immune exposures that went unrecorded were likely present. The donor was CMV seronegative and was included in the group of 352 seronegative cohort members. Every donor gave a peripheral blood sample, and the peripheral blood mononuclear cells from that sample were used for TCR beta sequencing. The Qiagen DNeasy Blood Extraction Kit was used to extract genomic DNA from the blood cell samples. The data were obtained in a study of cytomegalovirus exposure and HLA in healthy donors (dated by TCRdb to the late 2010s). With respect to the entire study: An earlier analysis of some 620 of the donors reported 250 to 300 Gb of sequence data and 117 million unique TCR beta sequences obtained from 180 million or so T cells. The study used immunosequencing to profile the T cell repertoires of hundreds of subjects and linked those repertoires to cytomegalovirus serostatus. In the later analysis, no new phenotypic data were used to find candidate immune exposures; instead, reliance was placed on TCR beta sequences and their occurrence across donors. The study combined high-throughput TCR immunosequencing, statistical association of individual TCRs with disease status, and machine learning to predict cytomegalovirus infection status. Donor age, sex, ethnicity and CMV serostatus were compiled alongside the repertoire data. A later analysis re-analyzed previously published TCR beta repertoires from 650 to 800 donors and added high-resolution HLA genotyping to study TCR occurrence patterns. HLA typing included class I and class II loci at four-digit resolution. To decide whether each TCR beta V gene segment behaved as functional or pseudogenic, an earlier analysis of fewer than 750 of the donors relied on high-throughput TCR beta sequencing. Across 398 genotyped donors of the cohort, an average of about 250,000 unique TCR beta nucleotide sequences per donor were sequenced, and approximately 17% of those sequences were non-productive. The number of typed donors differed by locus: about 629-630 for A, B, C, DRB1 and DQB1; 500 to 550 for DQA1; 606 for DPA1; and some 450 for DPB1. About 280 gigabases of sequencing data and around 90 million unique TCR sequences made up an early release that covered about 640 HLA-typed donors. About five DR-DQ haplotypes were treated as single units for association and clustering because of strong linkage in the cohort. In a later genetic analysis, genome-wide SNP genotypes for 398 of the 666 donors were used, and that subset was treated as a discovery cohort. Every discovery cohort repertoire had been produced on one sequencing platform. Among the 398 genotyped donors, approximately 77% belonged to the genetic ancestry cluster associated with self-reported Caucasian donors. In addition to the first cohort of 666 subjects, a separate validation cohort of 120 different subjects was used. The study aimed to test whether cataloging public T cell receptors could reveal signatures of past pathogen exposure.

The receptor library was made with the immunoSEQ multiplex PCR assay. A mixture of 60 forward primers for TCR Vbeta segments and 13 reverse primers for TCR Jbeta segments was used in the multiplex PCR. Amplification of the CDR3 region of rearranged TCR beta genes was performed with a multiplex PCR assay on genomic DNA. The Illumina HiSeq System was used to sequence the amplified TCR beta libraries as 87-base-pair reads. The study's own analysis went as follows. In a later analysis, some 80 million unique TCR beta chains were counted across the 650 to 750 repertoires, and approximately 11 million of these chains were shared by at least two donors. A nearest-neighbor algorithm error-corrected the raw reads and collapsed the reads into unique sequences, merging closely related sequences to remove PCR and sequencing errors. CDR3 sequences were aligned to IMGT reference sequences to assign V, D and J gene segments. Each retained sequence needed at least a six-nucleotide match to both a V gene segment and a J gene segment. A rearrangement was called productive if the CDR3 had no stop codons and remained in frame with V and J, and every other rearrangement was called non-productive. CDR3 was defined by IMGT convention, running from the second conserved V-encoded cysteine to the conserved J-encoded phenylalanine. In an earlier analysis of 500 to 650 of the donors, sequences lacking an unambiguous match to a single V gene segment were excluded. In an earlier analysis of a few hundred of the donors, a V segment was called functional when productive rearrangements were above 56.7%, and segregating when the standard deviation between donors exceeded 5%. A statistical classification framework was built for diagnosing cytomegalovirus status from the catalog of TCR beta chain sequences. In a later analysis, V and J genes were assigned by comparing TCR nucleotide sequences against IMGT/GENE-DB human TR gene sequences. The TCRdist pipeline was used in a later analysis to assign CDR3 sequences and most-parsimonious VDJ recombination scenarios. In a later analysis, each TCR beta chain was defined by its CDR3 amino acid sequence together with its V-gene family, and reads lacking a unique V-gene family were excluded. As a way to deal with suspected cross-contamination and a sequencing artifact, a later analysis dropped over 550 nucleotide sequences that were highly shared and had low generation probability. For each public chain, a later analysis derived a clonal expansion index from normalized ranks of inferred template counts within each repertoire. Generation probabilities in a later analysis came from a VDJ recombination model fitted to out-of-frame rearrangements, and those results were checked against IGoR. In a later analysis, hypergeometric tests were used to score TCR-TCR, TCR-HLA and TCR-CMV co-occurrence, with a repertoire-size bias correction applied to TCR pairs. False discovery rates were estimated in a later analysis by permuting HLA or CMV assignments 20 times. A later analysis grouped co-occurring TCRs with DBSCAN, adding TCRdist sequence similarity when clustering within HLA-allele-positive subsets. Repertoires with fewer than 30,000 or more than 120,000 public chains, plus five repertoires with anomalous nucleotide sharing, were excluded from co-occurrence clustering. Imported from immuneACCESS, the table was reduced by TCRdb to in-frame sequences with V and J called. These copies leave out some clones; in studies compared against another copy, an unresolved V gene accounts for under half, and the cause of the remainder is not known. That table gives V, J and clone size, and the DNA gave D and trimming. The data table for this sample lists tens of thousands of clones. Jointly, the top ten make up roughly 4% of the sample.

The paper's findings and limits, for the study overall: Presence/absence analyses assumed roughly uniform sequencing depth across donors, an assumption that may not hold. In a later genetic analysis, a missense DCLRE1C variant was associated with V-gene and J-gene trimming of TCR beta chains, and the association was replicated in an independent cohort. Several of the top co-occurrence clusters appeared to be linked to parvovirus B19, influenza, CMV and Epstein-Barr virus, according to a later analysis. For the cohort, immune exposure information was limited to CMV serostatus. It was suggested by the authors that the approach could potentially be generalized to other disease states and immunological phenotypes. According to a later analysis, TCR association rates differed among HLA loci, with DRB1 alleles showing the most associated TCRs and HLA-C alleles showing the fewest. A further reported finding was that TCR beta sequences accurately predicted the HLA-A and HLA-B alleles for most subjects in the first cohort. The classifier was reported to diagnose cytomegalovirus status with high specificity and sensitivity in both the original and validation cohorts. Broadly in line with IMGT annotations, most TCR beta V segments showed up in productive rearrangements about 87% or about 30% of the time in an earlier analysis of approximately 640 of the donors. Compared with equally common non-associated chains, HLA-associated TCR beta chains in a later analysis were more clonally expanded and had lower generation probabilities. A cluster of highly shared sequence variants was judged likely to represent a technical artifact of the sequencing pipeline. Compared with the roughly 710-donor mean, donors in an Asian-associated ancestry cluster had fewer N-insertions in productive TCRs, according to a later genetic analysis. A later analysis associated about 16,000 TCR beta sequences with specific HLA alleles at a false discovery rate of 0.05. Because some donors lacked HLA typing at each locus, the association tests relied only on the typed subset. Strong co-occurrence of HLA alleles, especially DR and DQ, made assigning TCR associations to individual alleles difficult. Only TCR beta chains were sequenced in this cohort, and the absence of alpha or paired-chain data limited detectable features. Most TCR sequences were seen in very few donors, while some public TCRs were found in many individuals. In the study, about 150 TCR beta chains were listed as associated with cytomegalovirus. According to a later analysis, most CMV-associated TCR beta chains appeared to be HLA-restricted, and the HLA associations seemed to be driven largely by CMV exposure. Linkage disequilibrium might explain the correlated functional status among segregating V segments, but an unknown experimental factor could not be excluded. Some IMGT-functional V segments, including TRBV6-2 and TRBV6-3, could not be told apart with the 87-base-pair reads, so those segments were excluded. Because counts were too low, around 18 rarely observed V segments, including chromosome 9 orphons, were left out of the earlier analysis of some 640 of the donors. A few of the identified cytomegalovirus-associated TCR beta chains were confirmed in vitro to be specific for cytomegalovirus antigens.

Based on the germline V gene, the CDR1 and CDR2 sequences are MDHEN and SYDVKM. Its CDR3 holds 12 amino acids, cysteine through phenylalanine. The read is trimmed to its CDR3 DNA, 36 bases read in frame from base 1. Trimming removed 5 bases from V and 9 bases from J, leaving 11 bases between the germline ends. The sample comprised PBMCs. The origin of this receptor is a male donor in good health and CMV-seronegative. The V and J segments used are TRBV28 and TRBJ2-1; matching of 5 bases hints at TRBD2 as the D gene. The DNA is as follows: TGTGCCAGCAGTAATAGCGTCGGTGAGCAGTTCTTC. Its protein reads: CASSNSVGEQFF.